This T cell receptor (beta chain) was captured in a study of lymphopenia after photon versus proton radiotherapy. Study-wide results and limits: After the lymphocyte nadir, photon-treated repertoires showed oligoclonal expansion, especially of CD8+ Temra cells. Relative stability marked proton patients; photon patients lost diversity and naive cells.

Profiling relied on immunoSEQ multiplex PCR, and the TCRdb table lists in-frame clones only, not all of them. The table lists some 70,000 clones, 87% of them singletons. The count of this clone is one. Antigen unknown. Germline V gives CDR1 MNHEY, CDR2 SVGAGI. Trimming cost V 6 bases and J 0 bases, with 12 bases left between them. The CDR3 consists of 15 residues. The sequences come from peripheral blood, collected from a patient treated with proton-based radiotherapy. The rearrangement uses TRBV6-5 and TRBJ1-3; D is undetermined. The sequence was obtained from an elderly man with esophageal cancer. This CDR3 is CASRADMNSGNTIYF. DNA of the CDR3: TGTGCCAGCAGAGCCGACATGAACTCTGGAAACACCATATATTTT.